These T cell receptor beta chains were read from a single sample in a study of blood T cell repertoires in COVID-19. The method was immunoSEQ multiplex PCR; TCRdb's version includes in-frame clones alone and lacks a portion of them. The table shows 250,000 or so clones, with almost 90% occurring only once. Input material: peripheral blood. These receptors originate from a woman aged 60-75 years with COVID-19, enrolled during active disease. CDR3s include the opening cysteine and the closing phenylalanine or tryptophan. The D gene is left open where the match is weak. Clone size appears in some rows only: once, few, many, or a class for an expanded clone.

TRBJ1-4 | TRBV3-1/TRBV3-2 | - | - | TGTGCCAGCAGCCAAGTGAGAGGGATTGAGGAAAAACTGTTTTTT | CASSQVRGIEEKLFF
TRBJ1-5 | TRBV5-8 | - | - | TGTGCCAGCAGTTTCCCCATGCAGCCCCAGCATTTT | CASSFPMQPQHF
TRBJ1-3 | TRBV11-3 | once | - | TGTGCCAGCAGCTTAGACAGCGGCGTCTCTGGAAACACCATATATTTT | CASSLDSGVSGNTIYF
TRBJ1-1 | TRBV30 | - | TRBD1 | TGTGCCTGGAGTCCTAGAGACAGGGGGGGCACTGAAGCTTTCTTT | CAWSPRDRGGTEAFF
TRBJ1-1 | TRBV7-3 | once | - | TGTGCCAGCAGCCTCGACAGTAATAATGAAGCTTTCTTT | CASSLDSNNEAFF
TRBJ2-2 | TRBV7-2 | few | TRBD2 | TGTGCCAGCAGCCTGAGGACTAGCGGGGGCACGAACACCGGGGAGCTGTTTTTT | CASSLRTSGGTNTGELFF
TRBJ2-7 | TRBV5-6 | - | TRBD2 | TGTGCCAGCAGCTCTAGCGGGGGGATCCACTACGAGCAGTACTTC | CASSSSGGIHYEQYF
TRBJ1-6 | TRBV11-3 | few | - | TGTGCCAGCAGCTTAGCGGGGGATTCACCCCTCCACTTT | CASSLAGDSPLHF
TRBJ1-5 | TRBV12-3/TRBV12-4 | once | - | TGTGCCAGCAAAACTGCCGAGGGAATGCCCCAGCATTTT | CASKTAEGMPQHF
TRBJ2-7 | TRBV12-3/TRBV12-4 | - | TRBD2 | TGTGCCAGCACACAGCGGGGGAGGGGCGAGCAGTACTTC | CASTQRGRGEQYF
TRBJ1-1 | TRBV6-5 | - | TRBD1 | TGTGCCAGCAGTTACTCGACAGGGTGGACTGAAGCTTTCTTT | CASSYSTGWTEAFF
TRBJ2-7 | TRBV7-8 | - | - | TGTGCCAGCAGCGCCCAGACGGCCGGGACTTTATCCTACGAGCAGTACTTC | CASSAQTAGTLSYEQYF
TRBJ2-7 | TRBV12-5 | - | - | TGTGCTAGTGGCCAACACGGGACAATCTACGAGCAGTACTTC | CASGQHGTIYEQYF
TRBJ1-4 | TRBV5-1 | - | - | TGCGCCAGCAGCTTGAGTTGGGGGCGTGGAACGGATGAAAAACTGTTTTTT | CASSLSWGRGTDEKLFF
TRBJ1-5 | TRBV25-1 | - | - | TGTGCCAGCAGTGAATTGGAACCGGCGGGCGGGGGCAATCAGCCCCAGCATTTT | CASSELEPAGGGNQPQHF
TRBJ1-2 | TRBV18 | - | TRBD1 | TGTGCCAGCTCACCGGGACAGGGCCCAAACTATGGCTACACCTTC | CASSPGQGPNYGYTF
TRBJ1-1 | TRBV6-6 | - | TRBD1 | TGTGCCAGCAGTTACTCGGACAGGGGAGCTGAAGCTTTCTTT | CASSYSDRGAEAFF
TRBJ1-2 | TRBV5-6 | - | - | TGTGCCAGCAGCTTGGACGACACCGCAAACTATGGCTACACCTTC | CASSLDDTANYGYTF
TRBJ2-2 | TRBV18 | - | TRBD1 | TGTGCCAGCTCACCAACAGGGGATAGCGGGGAGCTGTTTTTT | CASSPTGDSGELFF
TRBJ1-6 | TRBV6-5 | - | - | TGTGCCAGCATGGGCCACAGCTCCTATAATTCACCCCTCCACTTT | CASMGHSSYNSPLHF
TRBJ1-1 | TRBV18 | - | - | TGTGCCAGCTCCGGGGAGATGAACACTGAAGCTTTCTTT | CASSGEMNTEAFF
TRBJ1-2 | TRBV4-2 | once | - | TGTGCCAGCAGCCAAGTAGGGCAGGGTAGCTATGGCTACACCTTC | CASSQVGQGSYGYTF
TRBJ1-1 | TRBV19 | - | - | TGTGCCAGTAGTGCCGGAGAGAACACTGAAGCTTTCTTT | CASSAGENTEAFF
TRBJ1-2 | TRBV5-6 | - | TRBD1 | TGTGCCAGCAGCTTGCCCGGGACAGCCTATGGCTACACCTTC | CASSLPGTAYGYTF
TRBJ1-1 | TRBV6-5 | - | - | TGTGCCAGCGGTCGACGGGCTGAAGCTTTCTTT | CASGRRAEAFF
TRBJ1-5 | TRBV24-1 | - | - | TGTGCCACCAGTGATTTCAACAGACCATATAGCAATCAGCCCCAGCATTTT | CATSDFNRPYSNQPQHF
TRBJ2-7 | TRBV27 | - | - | TGTGCCAGCAGTTCCGGGACAAGGAGCTCCTACGAGCAGTACTTC | CASSSGTRSSYEQYF
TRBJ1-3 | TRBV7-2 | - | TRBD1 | TGTGCCAGCAGCCTACACGGACAGGGAGTTTCTCGGTTCGGAAACACCATATATTTT | CASSLHGQGVSRFGNTIYF
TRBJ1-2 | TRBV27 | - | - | TGTGCCAGCAGTTCCCCAGGGAACACTAACTATGGCTACACCTTC | CASSSPGNTNYGYTF
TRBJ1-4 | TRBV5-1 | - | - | TGCGCCAGCAGCGAAAGAGGGATGGATGAAAAACTGTTTTTT | CASSERGMDEKLFF
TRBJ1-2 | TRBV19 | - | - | TGTGCCAGTAGTACCAGGGAGGATCCTTTAATCGTCTATGGCTACACCTTC | CASSTREDPLIVYGYTF
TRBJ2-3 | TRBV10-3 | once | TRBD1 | TGTGCCATCAGTGTCGGGACAGGGTATCAAGATACGCAGTATTTT | CAISVGTGYQDTQYF
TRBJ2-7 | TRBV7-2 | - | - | TGTGCCAGCAGCTTAGTCGCTAGCCCTACCTACGAGCAGTACTTC | CASSLVASPTYEQYF
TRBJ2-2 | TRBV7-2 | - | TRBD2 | TGTGCCAGCAGCTGGACTAGCATGAACGGGGAGCTGTTTTTT | CASSWTSMNGELFF
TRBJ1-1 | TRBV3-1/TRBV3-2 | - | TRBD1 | TGTGCCAGCAGCCCGAGGGACAGGGAGGCTGAAGCTTTCTTT | CASSPRDREAEAFF
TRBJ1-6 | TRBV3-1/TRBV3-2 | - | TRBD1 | TGTGCCAGCAGCGCCCGAGGGACAGATAATTCACCCCTCCACTTT | CASSARGTDNSPLHF
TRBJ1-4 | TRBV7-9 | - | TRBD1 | TGTGCCAGCAGCCGTGGACAGGGGGATGAAAAACTGTTTTTT | CASSRGQGDEKLFF
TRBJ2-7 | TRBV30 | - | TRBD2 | TGTGCCTGGAGTTGGGGGAGGGAATCGAACTACGAGCAGTACTTC | CAWSWGRESNYEQYF
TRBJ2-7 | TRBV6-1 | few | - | TGTGCCAGCAGTGACAGGGGGGACTCCTACGAGCAGTACTTC | CASSDRGDSYEQYF
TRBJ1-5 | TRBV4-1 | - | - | TGCGCCAGCAGCCGCGACTCCAATCAGCCCCAGCATTTT | CASSRDSNQPQHF
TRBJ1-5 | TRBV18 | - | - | TGTGCCAGCTCACCAGCCCAAAAGGGGTACGGTCAGCCCCAGCATTTT | CASSPAQKGYGQPQHF
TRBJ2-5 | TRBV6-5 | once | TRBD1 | TGTGCCAGCAGTCTAACCGGGACAGCCCGAGAGACCCAGTACTTC | CASSLTGTARETQYF
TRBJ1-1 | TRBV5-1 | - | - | TGCGCCAGCAGCTTGATTCTCGGGGAGGGGATGAACACTGAAGCTTTCTTT | CASSLILGEGMNTEAFF
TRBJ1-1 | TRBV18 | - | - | TGTGCCAGCTCACCACCCGGGGAGGTCGGCCTAGAAGCTTTCTTT | CASSPPGEVGLEAFF
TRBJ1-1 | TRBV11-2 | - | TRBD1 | TGTGCCAGCAGCTTTACCGGGACAGCCCGGAACACTGAAGCTTTCTTT | CASSFTGTARNTEAFF
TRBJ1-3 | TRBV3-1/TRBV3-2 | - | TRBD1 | TGTGCCAGCAGCCATCGGACAGGGGGCCGGAACACCATATATTTT | CASSHRTGGRNTIYF
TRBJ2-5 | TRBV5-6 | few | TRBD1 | TGTGCCAGCAGATTTGACAGGGGGCGAGGAGAGACCCAGTACTTC | CASRFDRGRGETQYF
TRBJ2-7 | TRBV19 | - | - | TGTGCCAGTGCCCTCGAACCCGCAGGGGCATACGAGCAGTACTTC | CASALEPAGAYEQYF
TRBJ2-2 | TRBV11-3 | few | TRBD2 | TGTGCCAGCAGCCAGGGACTAGCGGGGGGGCGGTCAACCGGGGAGCTGTTTTTT | CASSQGLAGGRSTGELFF
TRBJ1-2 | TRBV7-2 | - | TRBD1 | TGTGCCAGCAGCTTGTCAGGGGGCGCGAACTATGGCTACACCTTC | CASSLSGGANYGYTF
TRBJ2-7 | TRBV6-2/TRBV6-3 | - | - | TGTGCCAGCAGTGGTGACTACTACGAGCAGTACTTC | CASSGDYYEQYF
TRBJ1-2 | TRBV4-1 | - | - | TGCGCCAGCAGCCAGGATCAGGGAACTGGCTATGGCTACACCTTC | CASSQDQGTGYGYTF
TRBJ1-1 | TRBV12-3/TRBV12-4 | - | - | TGTGCCAGCAGTTTCCCAGGTAACACTGAAGCTTTCTTT | CASSFPGNTEAFF
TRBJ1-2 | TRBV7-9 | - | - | TGTGCCAGCAGCCCCCTCCAGGCTAACTATGGCTACACCTTC | CASSPLQANYGYTF
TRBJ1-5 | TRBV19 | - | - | TGTGCCAGTAGTATAATCAGGGTGCGTGATCAGCCCCAGCATTTT | CASSIIRVRDQPQHF
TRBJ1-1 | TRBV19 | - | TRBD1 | TGTGCCAGTAGTATTGGACAGGGGGCTCCCACTGAAGCTTTCTTT | CASSIGQGAPTEAFF
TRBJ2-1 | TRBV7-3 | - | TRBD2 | TGTGCCAGCAGCATTAGCGGGGGGCCGTACAATGAGCAGTTCTTC | CASSISGGPYNEQFF
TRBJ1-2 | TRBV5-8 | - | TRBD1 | TGTGCCAGCAGCTTGCTGGGACAGTCCTATGGCTACACCTTC | CASSLLGQSYGYTF
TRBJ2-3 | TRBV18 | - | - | TGTGCCAGCTCCAACTTAAGAAGCACAGATACGCAGTATTTT | CASSNLRSTDTQYF